The 29 T cell receptor beta chains in this list originate from one sample, sequenced in a study of OX40 agonist ivuxolimab in advanced cancers. The table came from immunoSEQ multiplex PCR; TCRdb's copy has only in-frame clones and leaves some out. The data contain 84,000 or so clones, around four fifths of them singletons. The sample was CD4+ or CD8+ T cells sorted from blood, taken in a trial of the OX40 agonist ivuxolimab. The receptors stem from an adult with an advanced solid tumor such as melanoma, head and neck, liver or kidney cancer.

This clone was counted a single time. The rearrangement links TRBV9 to TRBJ1-2; 8 bases are shared with TRBD1. Germline V gene lookup returns CDR1 SGDLS and CDR2 YYNGEE. This CDR3 spans 17 amino acids. Trimming at V came to 3 bases and at J to 1 base, leaving 11 bases not matched to a gene. The CDR3 region is CASSAPDRVNLNYGYTF. CDR3 bases: TGTGCCAGCAGCGCCCCGGACAGGGTGAACCTTAACTATGGCTACACCTTC.

Written as DNA, the CDR3 is TGCGCCAGCAGCTTCAAAGAGACCCAGTACTTC. Protein sequence: CASSFKETQYF. The genes are TRBV5-1 and TRBJ2-5; D unclear. The length of the CDR3 is 11 residues. Trimming stripped 2 bases from V and 3 bases from J, with 2 bases between. CDR1 and CDR2 (germline): SGHRS, YFSETQ. Filled out from reference TRBV5-1 and TRBJ2-5, the complete variable domain reads KAGVTQTPRYLIKTRGQQVTLSCSPISGHRSVSWYQQTPGQGLQFLFEYFSETQRNKGNFPGRFSGRQFSNSRSEMNVSTLELGDSALYLCASSFKETQYFGPGTRLLVL.

The genes are TRBV7-2 and TRBJ1-2; 10 nucleotides line up with TRBD1. The germline CDR1 and CDR2 sequences are SGHTA and FQGNSA. This CDR3 is 14 amino acids long. Unmatched junction bases numbered 1, after V lost 5 bases and J lost 1 base. The CDR3 loop reads CASSRTGGNYGYTF. In DNA form, the CDR3 reads TGTGCCAGCAGCCGGACAGGGGGTAACTATGGCTACACCTTC.

J is TRBJ2-1 and V is TRBV5-4, with TRBD2 matching over 8 bases. The J segment lost 2 bases and the V segment lost 0 bases, leaving 4 bases of the junction unmatched. Germline CDR1 is SGHNT and CDR2 is YYREEE (reference sequence). This CDR3 contains 16 residues. The CDR3 spells CASSLERGGPYNEQFF. The CDR3 DNA sequence: TGTGCCAGCAGCTTGGAACGGGGGGGCCCCTACAATGAGCAGTTCTTC. Based on the CDR3 plus reference TRBV5-4 and TRBJ2-1, the full variable domain is ETGVTQSPTHLIKTRGQQVTLRCSSQSGHNTVSWYQQALGQGPQFIFQYYREEENGRGNFPPRFSGLQFPNYSSELNVNALELDDSALYLCASSLERGGPYNEQFFGPGTRLTVL.

This clone showed up just a few times. This chain connects TRBV19 to TRBJ1-3, with 7 nucleotides matching TRBD1. This CDR3 contains 14 residues. The ends lost 5 bases at V and 7 bases at J; junction bases unmatched: 8. Germline CDR1 reads LNHDA; CDR2 reads SQIVND (reference sequence). The CDR3 nucleotides read TGTGCCAGTAGTCCGACAGGGTATGGGAACACCATATATTTT. It specifies CASSPTGYGNTIYF.

The J gene is TRBJ1-4, the V gene TRBV2, with 9 bases fitting TRBD1. Trimming at V came to 6 bases and at J to 8 bases, leaving 7 bases not matched to a gene. The V gene's germline CDR1 is SNHLY and CDR2 FYNNEI. This CDR3 is 14 amino acids long. The CDR3 DNA reads TGTGCCAGCAGCTCGGGACAGGGTAGGGAAAAACTGTTTTTT. Residues: CASSSGQGREKLFF.

This chain links TRBV18 with TRBJ1-3, with 7 bases fitting TRBD1. From germline, CDR1 is KGHSH and CDR2 LQKENI. The CDR3 has 13 amino acids. V lost 3 bases, J lost 6 bases, and 2 bases stayed unmatched. For the CDR3, the DNA is TGTGCCAGCTCACCCGGGACAGAAAACACCATATATTTT. The encoded protein is CASSPGTENTIYF.

This sequence joins TRBV19 and TRBJ2-1, with unresolved D. Germline V lookup: CDR1 LNHDA, CDR2 SQIVND (reference sequence). Trimming shortened V by 7 bases and J by 4 bases, and 17 bases separated the two germline ends. The CDR3 sequence is 15 residues long. CDR3: CASIRLETKYNEQFF. For the CDR3, the DNA is TGTGCCAGTATCCGCCTCGAAACTAAATACAATGAGCAGTTCTTC.

As for this clone: Sequence at one end of the junction differs from germline and may be a read error. V usage is TRBV7-9 and J usage is TRBJ1-5; D unresolved. This CDR3 is 15 amino acids long. Germline CDR1 and CDR2: SEHNR and FQNEAQ (reference sequence). Here the CDR3 DNA reads TGCGCCAGCAGCCAAGATACAAGGGGCAATCAGCCCCAGCATTTT. This codes for CASSQDTRGNQPQHF. The full variable domain, completed using reference TRBV7-9 and TRBJ1-5, is DTGVSQNPRHKITKRGQNVTFRCDPISEHNRLYWYRQTLGQGPEFLTYFQNEAQLEKSRLLSDRFSAERPKGSFSTLEIQRTEQGDSAMYLCASSQDTRGNQPQHFGDGTRLSIL.

V gene TRBV7-3 combines with J gene TRBJ1-2, with 11 bases aligning to TRBD1. The CDR3 is made up of 15 amino acids. Looked up from germline, CDR1 is SGHTA and CDR2 is FQGTGA. Trimming removed 11 bases from V and 5 bases from J; junction bases left unmatched: 13. The CDR3 is CAGNTGTGGVYGYTF. The CDR3 DNA reads as TGTGCCGGAAATACCGGGACAGGGGGAGTGTATGGCTACACCTTC.

The chain joins TRBV27 to TRBJ1-1; a possible D gene is TRBD1 (5 bases). The CDR3 length is 14 residues. V was clipped by 6 bases and J by 5 bases, with 16 bases between them. The V gene's germline CDR1 is MNHEY and CDR2 SMNVEV (reference sequence). Here the CDR3 DNA reads TGTGCCAGCAGCCGTGACAGCATGGAAACTGAAGCTTTCTTT. It translates to CASSRDSMETEAFF.

This chain links TRBV7-6 with TRBJ2-5, with 9 nucleotides matching TRBD2. V was pared by 1 base and J by 4 bases, with 13 bases of the junction left unmatched. CDR1 SGHVS and CDR2 FNYEAQ come from the germline V gene. This CDR3 spans 18 amino acids. The CDR3 nucleotides read TGTGCCAGCAGCTTAGATCCAGCGGGGGGTTTCTTGGGAGAGACCCAGTACTTC. Its translation is CASSLDPAGGFLGETQYF.

The J gene is TRBJ2-2, the V gene TRBV6-6, with 12 bases lining up with TRBD2. In germline, CDR1 is MNHNY, CDR2 SVGAGI (reference sequence). This CDR3 has 16 amino acids. V gave up 5 bases and J gave up 7 bases; unmatched junction bases: 8. DNA for the CDR3: TGTGCCAGCAGTATTGGACTAGCGGGGTTAGGCGGGGAGCTGTTTTTT. Its translation: CASSIGLAGLGGELFF.

The chain has TRBV6-5 and TRBJ1-6; D gene uncertain. The CDR3 extends over 14 amino acids. With 5 bases removed from V and 6 bases from J, the gap between germline ends came to 11 bases. Per the germline V gene, CDR1 is MNHEY and CDR2 is SVGAGI. The CDR3 is CASSPREFNSPLHF. The CDR3 bases are TGTGCCAGCAGTCCCCGGGAATTTAATTCACCCCTCCACTTT.

The chain is built from TRBV5-6 and TRBJ1-6; no clear D gene. The V end was cut by 4 bases, the J end by 0 bases, with 14 bases between. Germline V gives CDR1 SGHDT, CDR2 YYEEEE. This CDR3 is 17 amino acids long. For the CDR3, the DNA is TGTGCCAGCAGCACGGTTCAGCAAAGCTCCTATAATTCACCCCTCCACTTT. Protein product: CASSTVQQSSYNSPLHF.

The chain couples TRBV28 to TRBJ1-2, with a weak D call TRBD1 (5 bases). Germline values: CDR1 MDHEN, CDR2 SYDVKM. Trimming took off 4 bases at V and 2 bases at J, with 17 bases between the two ends. This CDR3 has 16 amino acids. In DNA form, the CDR3 reads TGTGCCAGCAGTTGGGACTCCGGGACTGTAAACTATGGCTACACCTTC. As protein: CASSWDSGTVNYGYTF.

The V gene is TRBV7-3, the J gene TRBJ2-2, with TRBD1 matching over 8 bases. This CDR3 comprises 17 residues. V shed 0 bases and J 5 bases; nucleotides not matched to a gene: 8. The germline V gene encodes CDR1 SGHTA and CDR2 FQGTGA. The CDR3 sequence is CASSLTLGQGGTGELFF. In DNA form, the CDR3 reads TGTGCCAGCAGCTTAACACTAGGACAGGGAGGAACCGGGGAGCTGTTTTTT.

This chain joins TRBV11-2 and TRBJ2-3; TRBD2 agrees at 7 bases. Germline V gene data show CDR1 as SGHAT and CDR2 as FQNNGV. The CDR3 extends over 15 amino acids. V shed 5 bases, J shed 1 base, and the junction held 6 bases outside the gene matches. CDR3 region: CASSPRLAGTDTQYF. The CDR3 DNA is TGTGCCAGCAGCCCACGACTAGCAGGCACAGATACGCAGTATTTT.

The chain couples TRBV6-6 to TRBJ2-5, with 9 bases fitting TRBD1. The germline gives CDR1 MNHNY, CDR2 SVGAGI (reference sequence). This CDR3 has 14 residues. Losses at the gene ends were 5 bases for V and 4 bases for J; bases not matched to a gene: 5. The CDR3 here is CASSPGTGIETQYF. CDR3 nucleotide sequence: TGTGCCAGCAGTCCTGGGACAGGGATAGAGACCCAGTACTTC.

The chain joins TRBV19 to TRBJ2-3; 7 bases map to TRBD1. CDR1 and CDR2 (germline): LNHDA, SQIVND (reference sequence). V dropped 0 bases and J dropped 4; count of bases not matched to a gene: 10. The CDR3 is made up of 17 amino acids. The CDR3 loop is CASSIEEGAAVPDTQYF. CDR3 sequence (DNA): TGTGCCAGTAGTATAGAAGAGGGGGCAGCCGTCCCAGATACGCAGTATTTT.

CDR3 in amino acids: CASSPSSGGMAGELFF. The CDR3 bases are TGCGCCAGCAGCCCCAGTAGCGGGGGAATGGCCGGGGAGCTGTTTTTT. The chain carries TRBV4-3 and TRBJ2-2; 9 positions agree with TRBD2. Trimming removed 4 bases from V and 6 bases from J; junction bases left unmatched: 9. CDR1 is LGHNA and CDR2 is YSLEER in the germline V gene. This CDR3 has 16 residues.

This clone was recorded a few times. The chain is built from TRBV11-2 and TRBJ1-6; D gene uncertain. V gave up 0 bases and J gave up 9 bases, with 0 bases separating them. The CDR3 loop spans 11 amino acids. Germline V gene lookup returns CDR1 SGHAT and CDR2 FQNNGV. The CDR3 nucleotides read TGTGCCAGCAGCTTAGATTCACCCCTCCACTTT. As protein: CASSLDSPLHF.

The gene calls are TRBV18 and TRBJ1-6; 9 nucleotides agree with TRBD1. Looked up from germline, CDR1 is KGHSH and CDR2 is LQKENI. The CDR3 consists of 17 residues. Unmatched junction bases numbered 17, after V lost 6 bases and J lost 11 bases. The CDR3 protein is CASSPVPGQGTVTPLHF. The CDR3 DNA sequence: TGTGCCAGCTCCCCTGTCCCGGGACAGGGTACGGTAACACCCCTCCACTTT.

The J gene is TRBJ2-2, the V gene TRBV7-3, with a tentative D call TRBD1 (6 bases). V lost 3 bases and J 11 bases, leaving 10 bases between the germline ends. This CDR3 comprises 12 residues. Germline V gene data show CDR1 as SGHTA and CDR2 as FQGTGA. This chain's CDR3 is CASSFSGTELFF. For the CDR3, the DNA is TGTGCCAGCAGCTTCTCCGGGACAGAGCTGTTTTTT.

The J gene is TRBJ1-4, the V gene TRBV15, with 7 bases that match TRBD1. The CDR3 runs to 16 residues. V dropped 1 base and J dropped 7; count of bases not matched to a gene: 9. Germline loops: CDR1 LNHNV, CDR2 YYDKDF (reference sequence). The CDR3: CATSRAATGMGEKLFF. CDR3 coding DNA: TGTGCCACCAGCAGAGCCGCGACAGGGATGGGTGAAAAACTGTTTTTT.

The rearrangement links TRBV15 to TRBJ2-1; 9 bases match TRBD1. Unmatched junction bases numbered 19, after V lost 2 bases and J lost 5 bases. Germline V gene lookup returns CDR1 LNHNV and CDR2 YYDKDF (reference sequence). The CDR3 length is 20 residues. CDR3 loop: CATSRLVGQGPPTHDNEQFF. The CDR3 DNA sequence: TGTGCCACCAGCAGACTGGTTGGACAGGGGCCCCCAACCCATGACAATGAGCAGTTCTTC.

The genes are TRBV7-3 and TRBJ2-2; 7 bases are shared with TRBD2. With 5 bases clipped from V and 2 bases from J, the junction kept 5 bases outside the gene matches. Germline CDR1 reads SGHTA; CDR2 reads FQGTGA. The CDR3 loop spans 15 amino acids. For the CDR3, the DNA is TGTGCCAGCAGCCGCAGCGGGGCAAACACCGGGGAGCTGTTTTTT. It specifies CASSRSGANTGELFF.

This clone turned up a few times. This sequence joins TRBV7-3 and TRBJ2-3; 11 nucleotides agree with TRBD1. Germline V lookup: CDR1 SGHTA, CDR2 FQGTGA. This CDR3 contains 15 residues. V shed 5 bases, J shed 14 bases, and the junction held 15 bases outside the gene matches. The CDR3 region is CASSLPPGTGGRLYF. The CDR3 bases are TGTGCCAGCAGCCTACCCCCCGGGACAGGGGGTCGCTTGTATTTT. The variable domain in full, with the rest retrieved from reference TRBV7-3 and TRBJ2-3, is GAGVSQTPSNKVTEKGKYVELRCDPISGHTALYWYRQSLGQGPEFLIYFQGTGAADDSGLPNDRFFAVRPEGSVSTLKIQRTERGDSAVYLCASSLPPGTGGRLYFGPGTRLTVL.

The gene calls are TRBV28 and TRBJ2-6, with D possibly matching TRBD2 (6 bases). Deletions cut 4 bases from V and 2 bases from J, with 12 bases between. The CDR3 is made up of 16 amino acids. The germline V gene has CDR1 MDHEN and CDR2 SYDVKM. The DNA for the CDR3 is TGTGCCAGCAGTTCTGGGGACTTGGCTGGGGCCAACGTCCTGACTTTC. This gives the protein CASSSGDLAGANVLTF.